The 23 T cell receptor beta chains in this list originate from one sample, sequenced in a study of blood T cells in healthy people across ages. A sample-barcoded 5' primer and a J-beta primer mix were used in a second PCR of about 7 to 12 cycles. TCRdb independently ran MiXCR on the 5' RACE reads; one entry per CDR3 protein. The data show hundreds of thousands of distinct CDR3 sequences, about 30% seen once. The material sequenced was blood. The receptors originated from a woman older than 75 in good health.

This clonotype was counted ten times or more. The chain uses TRBV2 and TRBJ2-7; D is possibly TRBD1 (5 bases). From germline, CDR1 is SNHLY and CDR2 FYNNEI. V lost 1 base, J lost 0 bases, and 10 bases lay in between. CDR3 length: 15 amino acids. CDR3 DNA sequence: TGTGCCAGCAGTGAAGAAGGGGCACCCTCCTACGAGCAGTACTTC. It encodes CASSEEGAPSYEQYF.

This clonotype was observed many times. The chain couples TRBV7-8 to TRBJ2-3; possible D gene TRBD2, 5 bases. V gave up 8 bases and J gave up 5 bases, with 17 bases separating them. CDR1 is SGHVS and CDR2 is FQNEAQ in the germline V gene. CDR3 length: 14 residues. CDR3 protein: CASETRGRGDTQYF. Written as DNA, the CDR3 is TGTGCCAGCGAGACACGCGGGCGCGGAGATACGCAGTATTTT.

This clonotype was found many times. One end of the junction is discordant with germline, which a read error may explain. The chain has TRBV5-1 and TRBJ2-5; 8 bases agree with TRBD2. The CDR3 contains 14 residues. Germline CDR1 reads SGHRS; CDR2 reads YFSETQ. The CDR3 here is CASSSAGGQETQYF. The DNA of the CDR3 is TGTGCCAGCAGCTCCGCGGGGGGACAAGAGACCCAGTACTTC.

This clonotype has a count of ten or more. The V and J genes are TRBV6-4 and TRBJ2-1; no clear D. This CDR3 has 12 amino acids. Germline V CDR1 and CDR2: MRHNA, SNTAGT. Trimming stripped 0 bases from V and 7 bases from J, with 4 bases between. Here the CDR3 reads CASSDSINEQFF. The CDR3 coding sequence is TGTGCCAGCAGTGACTCAATAAATGAGCAGTTCTTC.

Notes on this clonotype: It may be a read error: a sequence one base away is much more abundant. V usage is TRBV20-1 and J usage is TRBJ2-7, with 7 bases aligning to TRBD2. The CDR3 is made up of 13 amino acids. Germline assignment: CDR1 DFQATT and CDR2 SNEGSKA (reference sequence). Trimming cost V 0 bases and J 7 bases; bases outside gene matches: 6. CDR3 protein: CSARDSGYNEQYF. The CDR3 DNA reads as TGCAGTGCTAGAGATAGCGGGTACAATGAGCAGTACTTC.

This clonotype has a count of ten or more. The chain combines TRBV15 with TRBJ2-7, with D perhaps being TRBD1 or TRBD2 (5 bases each). CDR1 and CDR2 (germline): LNHNV, YYDKDF (reference sequence). Trimming left V 2 bases short and J 1 base short, with 9 bases between. The CDR3 has 14 amino acids. The CDR3 loop is CATSRLGRSYEQYF. DNA for the CDR3: TGTGCCACCAGCAGATTGGGACGATCCTACGAGCAGTACTTC.

The rearrangement links TRBV11-2 to TRBJ1-6; D possibly corresponds to TRBD1 (5 bases). CDR1 is SGHAT, CDR2 FQNNGV, per germline. V dropped 5 bases and J dropped 6 bases, with 14 bases sitting between them. CDR3 length: 15 residues. The CDR3 is CASSDFGGGNSPLHF. CDR3 bases: TGTGCCAGCAGCGACTTCGGGGGTGGTAATTCACCCCTCCACTTT.

CDR3 coding DNA: TGTGCTAGTGGTAGAGACAGGGGGCTAGTCCAGCCCCAGCATTTT. Translating gives CASGRDRGLVQPQHF. This chain links TRBV12-5 with TRBJ1-5, with TRBD1 matching 10 bases. Trimming took 5 bases from V and 7 from J; bases not matched to a gene: 8. There are 15 residues in the CDR3. Per germline, CDR1 LGHNT and CDR2 FRNRAP.

At least ten counts were recorded for this clonotype. The V call is TRBV20-1, the J call TRBJ2-3; D is possibly TRBD2 (6 bases). Germline values: CDR1 DFQATT, CDR2 SNEGSKA (reference sequence). V gave up 5 bases and J gave up 3 bases, with 9 bases separating them. This CDR3 has 12 residues. CDR3 protein: CSASLATDTQYF. The CDR3 coding sequence is TGCAGTGCTTCCCTAGCGACAGATACGCAGTATTTT.

At least ten counts were recorded for this clonotype. A much larger clone lies one base from this, so it may be a read error. This chain joins TRBV5-1 and TRBJ2-5; D may be TRBD1 or TRBD2 (6 bases each). V was clipped by 1 base and J by 11 bases, with 27 bases between them. The CDR3 contains 17 residues. Germline lookup yields CDR1 SGHRS and CDR2 YFSETQ. CDR3 sequence: CASSLSEGGWTYNEQYF. The CDR3 region has the DNA TGCGCCAGCAGCTTGTCCGAGGGGGGTTGGACCTACAATGAGCAGTACTTC.

This clonotype was seen at least ten times. This sequence joins TRBV7-3 and TRBJ2-1; TRBD1 agrees at 7 bases. The germline gives CDR1 SGHTA, CDR2 FQGTGA. CDR3 length equals 16 residues. The ends lost 2 bases at V and 2 bases at J; junction bases unmatched: 6. The CDR3, as DNA: TGTGCCAGCAGCTTACTGTTAGGGGGCCCCTACAATGAGCAGTTCTTC. Amino acid sequence: CASSLLLGGPYNEQFF.

In the case of this clonotype: A much larger clonotype is one base distant, so this may be a read error. V gene TRBV7-9 combines with J gene TRBJ2-1; D is ambiguous. The CDR3 is made up of 13 amino acids. The V gene's germline CDR1 is SEHNR and CDR2 FQNEAQ (reference sequence). The CDR3 is CANSLPPLNEQFF. In DNA, the CDR3 is TGTGCCAACAGCTTACCCCCACTCAATGAGCAGTTCTTC.

This clonotype was observed at least ten times. The chain couples TRBV5-1 to TRBJ1-4; D remains unclear. The germline V gene encodes CDR1 SGHRS and CDR2 YFSETQ. The CDR3 has 14 residues. Trimming pared 4 bases from V and 3 bases from J, leaving 10 bases between. The CDR3 coding sequence is TGCGCCAGCAGCGCCGGTACACCTAATGAAAAACTGTTTTTT. Encoded protein: CASSAGTPNEKLFF.

This clonotype was picked up many times. The V call is TRBV27, the J call TRBJ2-7; 8 positions match TRBD1. J was trimmed by 0 bases and V by 2 bases; bases with no gene match: 6. In germline, CDR1 is MNHEY, CDR2 SMNVEV (reference sequence). This CDR3 is 16 amino acids long. This CDR3 is CASSLGGGQGSYEQYF. The CDR3 coding sequence is TGTGCCAGCAGTTTAGGGGGCGGACAGGGCTCCTACGAGCAGTACTTC.

This clonotype was seen many times. The J gene is TRBJ1-2, the V gene TRBV5-1, with TRBD1 as a possible D gene (5 bases). V lost 5 bases and J lost 0, with 23 bases in between. The length of the CDR3 is 18 residues. Germline V gene data show CDR1 as SGHRS and CDR2 as YFSETQ. CDR3 loop: CASSVRGPLLTSNYGYTF. CDR3 nucleotides: TGCGCCAGCAGTGTGCGGGGACCGCTACTTACCTCTAACTATGGCTACACCTTC.

V and J are TRBV20-1 and TRBJ2-5, with D possibly matching TRBD2 (6 bases). The CDR3 totals 11 residues. V was trimmed by 5 bases and J by 11 bases, leaving 15 bases between them. In germline, CDR1 is DFQATT, CDR2 SNEGSKA (reference sequence). DNA of the CDR3: TGCAGTGCTGGACCTTCGGGGGAGCAGTACTTC. It encodes CSAGPSGEQYF.

This clonotype was counted between two and nine times. This chain connects TRBV4-1 to TRBJ1-1; a possible D gene is TRBD1 (6 bases). The CDR3 totals 18 residues. The V gene lost 0 bases and the J gene lost 0 bases, with 17 bases spanning the gap. The germline V gene has CDR1 MGHRA and CDR2 YSYEKL. CDR3 region: CASSQEVGKGVMNTEAFF. The CDR3 nucleotides are TGCGCCAGCAGCCAAGAGGTAGGCAAGGGGGTGATGAACACTGAAGCTTTCTTT.

This clonotype was observed many times. At one of its ends the junction is not consistent with the germline gene, which may arise from a read error. CDR3 coding DNA: TGTGCCAGCAGCTTAGCGGTTTCCCAAGAGACCCAGTACTTC. It is translated as CASSLAVSQETQYF. This chain uses TRBV5-1 with TRBJ2-5; weak D call: TRBD2 (6 bases). The germline CDR1 and CDR2 sequences are SGHRS and YFSETQ. This CDR3 contains 14 residues.

This clonotype was recorded many times. This chain uses TRBV20-1 with TRBJ1-2; D remains ambiguous. CDR1 DFQATT and CDR2 SNEGSKA come from the germline V gene (reference sequence). The CDR3 is 13 residues long. V was trimmed by 7 bases and J by 0 bases, leaving 12 bases between them. The CDR3 loop reads CSVPTGANYGYTF. In DNA, the CDR3 is TGCAGTGTCCCGACCGGAGCTAACTATGGCTACACCTTC.

Note on this clonotype: A much larger clone lies a single base off, so this may be a read error. This chain links TRBV20-1 with TRBJ2-7, with D perhaps TRBD1 (5 bases). CDR1 and CDR2 from the germline V gene are DFQATT and SNEGSKA (reference sequence). Trimming cost V 6 bases and J 7 bases, with 22 bases left between them. The CDR3 has 14 residues. CDR3: CSAERTLPQDEQYF. In DNA form, the CDR3 reads TGCAGTGCCGAGAGAACGCTACCACAGGATGAGCAGTACTTC.

The V and J genes are TRBV25-1 and TRBJ2-7; 8 bases fit TRBD2. CDR3 length: 14 amino acids. Germline V gene data show CDR1 as MGHDK and CDR2 as SYGVNS. With V trimmed by 4 bases and J by 2 bases, 4 bases remained unmatched. CDR3 amino acids: CASSVGSGTYEQYF. The CDR3 DNA is TGTGCCAGCAGTGTCGGTAGCGGGACCTACGAGCAGTACTTC.

The chain recombines TRBV5-1 with TRBJ2-4; 10 bases agree with TRBD1. V dropped 4 bases and J dropped 13; count of bases not matched to a gene: 11. The length of the CDR3 is 14 residues. CDR1 and CDR2 (germline): SGHRS, YFSETQ. The CDR3 loop is CASSVEDRGERQYF. DNA for the CDR3: TGCGCCAGCAGCGTGGAGGACAGGGGGGAACGGCAGTACTTC.

This clonotype has only a few counts. The gene calls are TRBV30 and TRBJ1-2; D unresolved. The germline gives CDR1 GTSNPN, CDR2 SVGIG (reference sequence). This CDR3 has 14 amino acids. The V end was cut by 2 bases, the J end by 4 bases, with 14 bases between. The CDR3 spells CAWSLSLGIYGYTF. CDR3 in DNA: TGTGCCTGGAGTTTGTCTTTGGGGATCTATGGCTACACCTTC.